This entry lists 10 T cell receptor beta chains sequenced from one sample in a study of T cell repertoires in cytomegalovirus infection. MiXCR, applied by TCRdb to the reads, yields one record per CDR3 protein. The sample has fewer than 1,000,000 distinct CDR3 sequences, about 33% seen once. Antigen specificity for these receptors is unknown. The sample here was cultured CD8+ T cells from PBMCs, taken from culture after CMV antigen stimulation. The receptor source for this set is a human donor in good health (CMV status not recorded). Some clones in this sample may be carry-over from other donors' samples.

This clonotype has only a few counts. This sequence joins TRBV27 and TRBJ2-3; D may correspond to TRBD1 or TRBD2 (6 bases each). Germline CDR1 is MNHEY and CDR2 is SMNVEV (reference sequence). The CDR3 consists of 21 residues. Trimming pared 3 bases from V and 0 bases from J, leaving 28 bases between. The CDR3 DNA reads TGTGCCAGCAGTTTCCCTTCTCCTTCGGGGGCCCTTCAATCTAGCACAGATACGCAGTATTTT. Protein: CASSFPSPSGALQSSTDTQYF.

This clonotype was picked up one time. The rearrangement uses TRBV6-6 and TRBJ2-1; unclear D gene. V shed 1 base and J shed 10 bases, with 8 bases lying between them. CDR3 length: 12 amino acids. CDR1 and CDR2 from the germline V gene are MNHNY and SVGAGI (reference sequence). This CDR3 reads CASSYYGPEQFF. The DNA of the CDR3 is TGTGCCAGCAGTTACTACGGGCCAGAGCAGTTCTTC.

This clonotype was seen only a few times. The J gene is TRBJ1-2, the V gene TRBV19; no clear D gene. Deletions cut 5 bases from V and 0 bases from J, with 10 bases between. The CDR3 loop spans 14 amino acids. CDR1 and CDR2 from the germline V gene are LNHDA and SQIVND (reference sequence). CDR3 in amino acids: CASSWSHTNYGYTF. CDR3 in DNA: TGTGCCAGTAGTTGGTCGCATACTAACTATGGCTACACCTTC.

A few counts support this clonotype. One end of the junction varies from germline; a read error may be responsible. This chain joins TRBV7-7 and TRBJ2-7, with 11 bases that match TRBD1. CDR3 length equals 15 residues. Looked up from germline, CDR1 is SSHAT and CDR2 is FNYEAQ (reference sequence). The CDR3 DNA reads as TGTGCTAGCAGCCCGGGGACAGGGGGGGCCTACGAGCAGTACTTC. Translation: CASSPGTGGAYEQYF.

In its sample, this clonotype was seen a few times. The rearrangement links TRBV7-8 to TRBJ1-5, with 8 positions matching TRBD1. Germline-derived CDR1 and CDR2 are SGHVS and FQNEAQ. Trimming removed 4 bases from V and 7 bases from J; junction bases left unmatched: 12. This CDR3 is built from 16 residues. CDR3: CASSSDGRGLRQPQHF. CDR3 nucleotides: TGTGCCAGCAGCTCCGACGGCAGGGGGCTTCGACAGCCCCAGCATTTT.

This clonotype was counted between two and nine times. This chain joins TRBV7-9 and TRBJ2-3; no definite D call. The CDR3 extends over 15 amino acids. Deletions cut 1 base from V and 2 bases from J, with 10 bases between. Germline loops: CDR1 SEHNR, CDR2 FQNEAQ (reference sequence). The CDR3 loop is CASSLVWVNTDTQYF. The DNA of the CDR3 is TGTGCCAGCAGCTTAGTTTGGGTGAACACAGATACGCAGTATTTT. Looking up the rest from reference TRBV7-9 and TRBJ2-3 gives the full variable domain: DTGVSQNPRHKITKRGQNVTFRCDPISEHNRLYWYRQTLGQGPEFLTYFQNEAQLEKSRLLSDRFSAERPKGSFSTLEIQRTEQGDSAMYLCASSLVWVNTDTQYFGPGTRLTVL.

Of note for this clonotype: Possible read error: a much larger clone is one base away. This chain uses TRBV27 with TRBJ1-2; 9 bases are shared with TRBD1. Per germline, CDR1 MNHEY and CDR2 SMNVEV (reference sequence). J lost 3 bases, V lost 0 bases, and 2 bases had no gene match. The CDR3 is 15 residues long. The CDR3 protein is CASSLSGDRDYGYTF. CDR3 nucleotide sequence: TGTGCCAGCAGTTTATCAGGGGACAGGGACTATGGCTACACCTTC.

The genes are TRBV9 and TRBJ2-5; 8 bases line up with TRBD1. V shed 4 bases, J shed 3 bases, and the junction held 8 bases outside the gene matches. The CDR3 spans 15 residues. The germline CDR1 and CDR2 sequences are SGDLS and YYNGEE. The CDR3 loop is CASSFYADREETQYF. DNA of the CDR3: TGTGCCAGCAGCTTTTACGCGGACAGGGAAGAGACCCAGTACTTC.

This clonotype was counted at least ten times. DNA of the CDR3: TGTGCCAGCAGCTTAGCGGCGGAGATGAACACTGAAGCTTTCTTT. This sequence encodes CASSLAAEMNTEAFF. The chain combines TRBV7-2 with TRBJ1-1; D is unresolved. This CDR3 spans 15 amino acids. Trimming left V 0 bases short and J 0 bases short, with 8 bases between. The germline gives CDR1 SGHTA, CDR2 FQGNSA.

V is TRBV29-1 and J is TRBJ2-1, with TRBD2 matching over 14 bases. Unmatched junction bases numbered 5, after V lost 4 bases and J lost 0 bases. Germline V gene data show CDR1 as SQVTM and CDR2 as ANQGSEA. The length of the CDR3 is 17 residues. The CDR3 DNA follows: TGCAGCGTTGTGGGACTAGCGGGGGAGAGCTCCTACAATGAGCAGTTCTTC. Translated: CSVVGLAGESSYNEQFF.